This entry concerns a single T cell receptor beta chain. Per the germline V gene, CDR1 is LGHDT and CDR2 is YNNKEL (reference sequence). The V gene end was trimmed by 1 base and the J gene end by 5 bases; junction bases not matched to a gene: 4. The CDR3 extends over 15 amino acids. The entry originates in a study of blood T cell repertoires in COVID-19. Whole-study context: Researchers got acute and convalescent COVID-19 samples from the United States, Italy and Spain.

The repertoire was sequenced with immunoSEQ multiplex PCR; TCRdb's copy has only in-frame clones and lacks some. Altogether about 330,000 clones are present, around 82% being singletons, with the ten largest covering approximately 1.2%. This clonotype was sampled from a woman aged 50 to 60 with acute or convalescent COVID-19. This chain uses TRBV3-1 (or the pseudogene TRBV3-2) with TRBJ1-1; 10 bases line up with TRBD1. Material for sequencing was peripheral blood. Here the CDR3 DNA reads TGTGCCAGCAGCCAAGCGGACAGGGGGATTACTGAAGCTTTCTTT. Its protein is CASSQADRGITEAFF.